The 11 T cell receptor beta chains given below trace back to one sample, sequenced in a study of control samples from healthy donors and cancer patients. Sequencing was performed with immunoSEQ multiplex PCR; in TCRdb, only in-frame clones are kept and a portion is missing. The sample has around 80,000 clones, around 87% seen once; the top ten hold 20%. Input material: blood. The source is a man aged 45-65 years in good health.

The V gene is TRBV5-6, the J gene TRBJ2-2; no clear D gene. Germline CDR1 SGHDT, CDR2 YYEEEE. V lost 4 bases to trimming and J lost 2 bases, with 12 bases between them. The CDR3 sequence is 15 residues long. DNA of the CDR3: TGTGCCAGCAGCCCCCAAGCCGCAAACACCGGGGAGCTGTTTTTT. Its protein product is CASSPQAANTGELFF.

The V call is TRBV7-2, the J call TRBJ2-5; D call uncertain. Germline CDR1 is SGHTA and CDR2 is FQGNSA. There are 14 residues in the CDR3. Trimming shortened V by 3 bases and J by 5 bases, and 13 bases separated the two germline ends. The CDR3 region is CASSFPAGLETQYF. The CDR3 DNA reads TGTGCCAGCAGCTTCCCGGCAGGTCTTGAGACCCAGTACTTC.

In its sample, this clone was seen a few times. V gene TRBV9 combines with J gene TRBJ2-7, with D hard to call. Germline V gene lookup returns CDR1 SGDLS and CDR2 YYNGEE. CDR3 length: 15 amino acids. Trimming stripped 5 bases from V and 1 base from J, with 16 bases between. The CDR3 region is CASSPAAMTSYEQYF. DNA for the CDR3: TGTGCCAGCAGTCCGGCGGCCATGACTTCCTACGAGCAGTACTTC.

The J gene is TRBJ2-7, the V gene TRBV4-1, with 7 bases aligning to TRBD2. There are 15 residues in the CDR3. V dropped 0 bases and J dropped 2; count of bases not matched to a gene: 4. Germline values: CDR1 MGHRA, CDR2 YSYEKL. The CDR3 here is CASSQDWDYPYEQYF. The CDR3, as DNA: TGCGCCAGCAGCCAAGATTGGGACTATCCCTACGAGCAGTACTTC.

The chain has TRBV5-4 and TRBJ1-2; D uncertain. This CDR3 has 17 amino acids. Between the trimmed V and J ends, which lost 0 bases and 0 bases, there was a span of 15 bases. CDR1 SGHNT and CDR2 YYREEE come from the germline V gene (reference sequence). Written as DNA, the CDR3 is TGTGCCAGCAGCTTGGGGGGTGCGGGGTTTGCTAACTATGGCTACACCTTC. Encoded protein: CASSLGGAGFANYGYTF.

CDR3 in amino acids: CASSLSGAIEQYF. Here the CDR3 DNA reads TGTGCCAGCAGCTTGAGCGGTGCTATCGAGCAGTACTTC. V usage is TRBV7-2 and J usage is TRBJ2-7, with D maybe TRBD2 (5 bases). The CDR3 contains 13 residues. Trimming stripped 3 bases from V and 6 bases from J, with 12 bases between. CDR1 and CDR2 (germline): SGHTA, FQGNSA. Full variable domain (rest looked up from reference TRBV7-2 and TRBJ2-7): GAGVSQSPSNKVTEKGKDVELRCDPISGHTALYWYRQSLGQGLEFLIYFQGNSAPDKSGLPSDRFSAERTGGSVSTLTIQRTQQEDSAVYLCASSLSGAIEQYFGPGTRLTVT.

The V and J genes are TRBV24-1 and TRBJ2-1; D might be TRBD2 (6 bases). This CDR3 contains 12 residues. Trimming took off 4 bases at V and 13 bases at J, with 13 bases between the two ends. Per the germline V gene, CDR1 is KGHDR and CDR2 is SFDVKD. The CDR3 loop reads CATSDPGVQQFF. CDR3 bases: TGTGCCACCAGTGACCCGGGGGTCCAACAGTTCTTC.

This clone was counted once. The V call is TRBV9, the J call TRBJ1-6, with a possible D match to TRBD1 (5 bases). This CDR3 region has 15 residues. CDR1 and CDR2 from the germline V gene are SGDLS and YYNGEE. V was clipped by 0 bases and J by 7 bases, with 11 bases between them. This CDR3 reads CASSVAIGVNSPLHF. The CDR3 coding sequence is TGTGCCAGCAGCGTAGCCATAGGGGTGAATTCACCCCTCCACTTT.

CDR3 DNA sequence: TGTGCCAGCAGCTTAATGCCAGCGGGAGGGGGAGAGACCCAGTACTTC. It encodes CASSLMPAGGGETQYF. The V and J genes are TRBV7-3 and TRBJ2-5, with TRBD2 matching 10 bases. Germline V gene lookup returns CDR1 SGHTA and CDR2 FQGTGA. The length of the CDR3 is 16 residues. The ends lost 1 base at V and 4 bases at J; junction bases unmatched: 6.

The V and J genes are TRBV2 and TRBJ1-4; 7 bases fit TRBD1. The CDR3 is 14 amino acids. J was trimmed by 6 bases and V by 6 bases; bases with no gene match: 7. Germline CDR1 and CDR2: SNHLY and FYNNEI. The CDR3 reads CASRLQGMDEKLFF. The CDR3 coding sequence is TGTGCCAGCAGGCTACAGGGGATGGATGAAAAACTGTTTTTT.

This clone came up once. The V gene is TRBV2, the J gene TRBJ2-7; D uncertain. Germline V lookup: CDR1 SNHLY, CDR2 FYNNEI. There are 14 residues in the CDR3. V was clipped by 2 bases and J by 2 bases, with 10 bases between them. Written as DNA, the CDR3 is TGTGCCAGCAGTGAATCTCACCCCACCTACGAGCAGTACTTC. This encodes CASSESHPTYEQYF. Using reference TRBV2 and TRBJ2-7 for the parts outside the CDR3, the full variable domain is EPEVTQTPSHQVTQMGQEVILRCVPISNHLYFYWYRQILGQKVEFLVSFYNNEISEKSEIFDDQFSVERPDGSNFTLKIRSTKLEDSAMYFCASSESHPTYEQYFGPGTRLTVT.